Shown below are 31 T cell receptor beta chains from a single sample sequenced in a study of shared clonotypes between healthy human individuals. Only in-frame clones appear in the TCRdb table, and some are missing; sequencing was by immunoSEQ multiplex PCR. The table includes some 2.3 million clones, over 90% detected once. What was sequenced was naive CD4+ T cells from PBMCs. Subset given: CD45RA+ positively selected. These receptors all stem from a young man in good health. Some clones in this sample may be carry-over from other donors' samples.

The chain combines TRBV7-8 with TRBJ1-4; D uncertain. With 1 base removed from V and 8 bases from J, the gap between germline ends came to 11 bases. The CDR3 runs 14 residues. The germline V gene has CDR1 SGHVS and CDR2 FQNEAQ. CDR3 DNA sequence: TGTGCCAGCAGCTTAGTGGCAGCCACCGAAAAACTGTTTTTT. Protein product: CASSLVAATEKLFF.

This chain joins TRBV7-9 and TRBJ2-7; D might be TRBD1 (6 bases). Germline V gene data show CDR1 as SEHNR and CDR2 as FQNEAQ (reference sequence). Trimming removed 1 base from V and 6 bases from J, with 7 bases in between. The CDR3 length is 12 residues. The CDR3 DNA reads TGTGCCAGCAGCTTAGTCAGGGGCGAGCAGTACTTC. Protein product: CASSLVRGEQYF.

The chain combines TRBV7-3 with TRBJ2-1; the match to TRBD2 covers 8 bases. The CDR3 sequence is 14 residues long. The V gene end was trimmed by 4 bases and the J gene end by 6 bases; junction bases not matched to a gene: 5. The germline V gene encodes CDR1 SGHTA and CDR2 FQGTGA. The CDR3 region is CASSSVAGFNEQFF. The CDR3 bases are TGTGCCAGCAGCTCGGTAGCGGGATTCAATGAGCAGTTCTTC.

The V call is TRBV5-1, the J call TRBJ2-5; 10 bases agree with TRBD2. The CDR3 length is 14 residues. CDR1 and CDR2 (germline): SGHRS, YFSETQ. Trimming cost V 3 bases and J 11 bases; bases outside gene matches: 10. The DNA of the CDR3 is TGCGCCAGCAGCTGGGCTAGCGGGAGTGTCGTTCAGTACTTC. Translation: CASSWASGSVVQYF.

The J gene is TRBJ1-4, the V gene TRBV7-2; D gene unclear. The CDR3 spans 14 residues. The germline V and J ends were trimmed by 3 bases and 1 base, with 6 bases remaining between them. Germline V gene sequence: CDR1 SGHTA, CDR2 FQGNSA. The CDR3 nucleotides are TGTGCCAGCAGCTTTCTCTTAACTAATGAAAAACTGTTTTTT. Its protein product is CASSFLLTNEKLFF.

J is TRBJ1-5 and V is TRBV15; no definite D call. The CDR3 runs 12 residues. CDR1 and CDR2 from the germline V gene are LNHNV and YYDKDF (reference sequence). The germline V and J ends were trimmed by 4 bases and 2 bases, with 3 bases remaining between them. CDR3 sequence: CATSTGNQPQHF. CDR3 DNA: TGTGCCACCAGCACAGGCAATCAGCCCCAGCATTTT.

The chain carries TRBV4-1 and TRBJ1-2; unclear D gene. The V end was cut by 4 bases, the J end by 3 bases, with 9 bases between. Germline V gives CDR1 MGHRA, CDR2 YSYEKL. The CDR3 is made up of 13 amino acids. Here the CDR3 DNA reads TGCGCCAGCAGCCCGAATCGCGACTATGGCTACACCTTC. Encoded protein: CASSPNRDYGYTF.

The chain has TRBV4-2 and TRBJ1-4; D is ambiguous. In germline, CDR1 is LGHNA, CDR2 YNFKEQ. The CDR3 has 14 residues. V shed 3 bases and J shed 1 base, with 6 bases lying between them. The CDR3 sequence: CASSHMGTNEKLFF. The CDR3 DNA sequence: TGTGCCAGCAGCCATATGGGAACTAATGAAAAACTGTTTTTT.

This sequence joins TRBV29-1 and TRBJ2-3; D ambiguous. The CDR3 is 11 amino acids. Deletions cut 7 bases from V and 4 bases from J, with 9 bases between. Germline loops: CDR1 SQVTM, CDR2 ANQGSEA. The CDR3 DNA sequence: TGCAGCGCCATAATAGCAGATACGCAGTATTTT. Translation gives CSAIIADTQYF.

The J gene is TRBJ2-2, the V gene TRBV4-2, with D possibly called TRBD1 or TRBD2 (5 bases each). CDR3 length equals 14 residues. Between the trimmed V and J ends, which lost 3 bases and 5 bases, there was a span of 10 bases. CDR1 is LGHNA, CDR2 YNFKEQ, per germline. CDR3 protein: CASSHGGSTGELFF. The CDR3 DNA reads TGTGCCAGCAGCCATGGGGGTTCGACCGGGGAGCTGTTTTTT.

The chain couples TRBV29-1 to TRBJ2-7; no clear D. The germline gives CDR1 SQVTM, CDR2 ANQGSEA. V was clipped by 7 bases and J by 2 bases, with 9 bases between them. This CDR3 has 11 residues. The CDR3 sequence is CSATAPYEQYF. DNA for the CDR3: TGCAGCGCCACAGCGCCCTACGAGCAGTACTTC.

The gene calls are TRBV7-2 and TRBJ1-3; D uncertain. Germline V lookup: CDR1 SGHTA, CDR2 FQGNSA. The V end lost 8 bases, the J end lost 0 bases, and 17 bases lay between the germline ends. The CDR3 contains 16 residues. The CDR3 sequence is CASGEAVSYSGNTIYF. As DNA, the CDR3 is TGTGCCAGCGGAGAGGCAGTTAGTTACTCTGGAAACACCATATATTTT. Full variable domain (rest looked up from reference TRBV7-2 and TRBJ1-3): GAGVSQSPSNKVTEKGKDVELRCDPISGHTALYWYRQSLGQGLEFLIYFQGNSAPDKSGLPSDRFSAERTGGSVSTLTIQRTQQEDSAVYLCASGEAVSYSGNTIYFGEGSWLTVV.

J is TRBJ2-1 and V is TRBV7-9; TRBD1 aligns across 8 bases. CDR3 size: 16 residues. Looked up from germline, CDR1 is SEHNR and CDR2 is FQNEAQ (reference sequence). The V segment lost 1 base and the J segment 9 bases; nucleotides outside the gene matches: 11. CDR3 region: CASSLGDRPLQSEQFF. DNA for the CDR3: TGTGCCAGCAGCTTAGGGGACAGGCCCCTTCAAAGTGAGCAGTTCTTC. Variable domain in full (rest from reference TRBV7-9 and TRBJ2-1): DTGVSQNPRHKITKRGQNVTFRCDPISEHNRLYWYRQTLGQGPEFLTYFQNEAQLEKSRLLSDRFSAERPKGSFSTLEIQRTEQGDSAMYLCASSLGDRPLQSEQFFGPGTRLTVL.

With respect to this clone: The same CDR3 arises from other DNA sequences in this sample as well. The chain carries TRBV5-1 and TRBJ1-3, with no clear D. The V end lost 1 base, the J end lost 4 bases, and 6 bases lay between the germline ends. Germline CDR1 SGHRS, CDR2 YFSETQ. This CDR3 is built from 13 residues. CDR3 DNA: TGCGCCAGCAGCTTGTCGGGGGGAAACACCATATATTTT. Amino acid sequence: CASSLSGGNTIYF.

The chain combines TRBV9 with TRBJ2-2; D uncertain. The CDR3 length is 14 residues. V was trimmed by 0 bases and J by 4 bases, leaving 7 bases between them. The germline CDR1 and CDR2 sequences are SGDLS and YYNGEE. The CDR3 DNA is TGTGCCAGCAGCGTAGCCCTAATCACCGGGGAGCTGTTTTTT. This codes for CASSVALITGELFF.

The chain combines TRBV9 with TRBJ2-5; 11 positions agree with TRBD2. The junction had 8 bases not matched to a gene; V was cut back by 2 bases and J by 5 bases. Germline-derived CDR1 and CDR2 are SGDLS and YYNGEE. The CDR3 length is 16 residues. CDR3 nucleotide sequence: TGTGCCAGCAGCGTCACTAGCGGGAGTGTGGTGGAGACCCAGTACTTC. Amino acids: CASSVTSGSVVETQYF.

The chain uses TRBV7-3 and TRBJ1-2, with TRBD1 identical over 7 bases. Germline CDR1 reads SGHTA; CDR2 reads FQGTGA. V was pared by 6 bases and J by 7 bases, with 8 bases of the junction left unmatched. The CDR3 runs to 13 residues. The CDR3 DNA reads as TGTGCCAGCAGTCCCTCAGGGGGGGCTGGCTACACCTTC. Its translation is CASSPSGGAGYTF.

The gene calls are TRBV4-2 and TRBJ2-2; D remains unclear. Germline V CDR1 and CDR2: LGHNA, YNFKEQ. V was shortened by 0 bases and J by 7 bases, with 12 bases between the two germline ends. The CDR3 sequence is 15 residues long. The CDR3 region has the DNA TGTGCCAGCAGCCAAGAGGGAAGCTCGGTCGGGGAGCTGTTTTTT. Protein sequence: CASSQEGSSVGELFF.

The chain employs TRBV28 and TRBJ2-7; TRBD1 matches at 9 bases. CDR3 size: 15 residues. Germline CDR1 is MDHEN and CDR2 is SYDVKM. The V and J ends lost 5 bases and 3 bases, in that order; junction bases with no gene match: 8. CDR3 residues: CASSQTGQGRYEQYF. CDR3 nucleotides: TGTGCCAGCAGTCAGACCGGACAGGGGCGCTACGAGCAGTACTTC.

The gene calls are TRBV4-1 and TRBJ1-2, with 11 positions matching TRBD1. Looked up from germline, CDR1 is MGHRA and CDR2 is YSYEKL. Trimming cost V 5 bases and J 7 bases; bases outside gene matches: 3. There are 13 residues in the CDR3. The CDR3 here is CASSYGQGAGYTF. CDR3 DNA: TGCGCCAGCAGCTATGGACAGGGGGCTGGCTACACCTTC.

This clone was counted once. J is TRBJ2-3 and V is TRBV20-1; D ambiguous. The CDR3 extends over 11 amino acids. Germline V gives CDR1 DFQATT, CDR2 SNEGSKA (reference sequence). Trimming removed 3 bases at V and 8 bases at J, with 9 bases between. This CDR3 reads CSASLPATQYF. The CDR3, as DNA: TGCAGTGCTAGCCTACCGGCTACGCAGTATTTT.

This clone occurred a few times. The CDR3 sequence: CASNREMNTEAFF. CDR3 nucleotide sequence: TGTGCCTCTAACAGGGAGATGAACACTGAAGCTTTCTTT. V is TRBV10-3 and J is TRBJ1-1; the D gene is possibly TRBD1 (6 bases). Germline-derived CDR1 and CDR2 are ENHRY and SYGVKD. V gave up 11 bases and J gave up 0 bases, with 13 bases separating them. CDR3 size: 13 residues.

The chain is built from TRBV5-8 and TRBJ1-2; tentative D call: TRBD1 (6 bases). CDR1 SGHTS and CDR2 YDEGEE come from the germline V gene. V lost 0 bases to trimming and J lost 8 bases, with 17 bases between them. CDR3 size: 15 residues. The CDR3 here is CASSLEILQGWGYTF. The CDR3 region has the DNA TGTGCCAGCAGCTTGGAGATCCTACAGGGCTGGGGCTACACCTTC.

The rearrangement uses TRBV7-9 and TRBJ2-1; the match to TRBD2 covers 9 bases. J was trimmed by 8 bases and V by 1 base; bases with no gene match: 6. Germline loops: CDR1 SEHNR, CDR2 FQNEAQ (reference sequence). CDR3 length: 15 amino acids. CDR3 coding DNA: TGTGCCAGCAGCTTAGTTGCGGGAGGGCCCTATGAGCAGTTCTTC. Amino acids: CASSLVAGGPYEQFF.

The V and J genes are TRBV2 and TRBJ2-6; D could derive from TRBD1 or TRBD2 (5 bases each). V was clipped by 6 bases and J by 4 bases, with 22 bases between them. The CDR3 loop spans 18 amino acids. CDR1 is SNHLY and CDR2 is FYNNEI in the germline V gene. DNA for the CDR3: TGTGCCAGCAGCCACCAGGGTGGGGGAGCGGCGGGGGCCAACGTCCTGACTTTC. This translates into CASSHQGGGAAGANVLTF.

Comment on this clone: Other DNA sequences in the sample encode the same CDR3. The chain combines TRBV5-1 with TRBJ1-1; D gene uncertain. The V gene lost 0 bases and the J gene lost 11 bases, with 11 bases spanning the gap. Per germline, CDR1 SGHRS and CDR2 YFSETQ. The CDR3 is made up of 12 amino acids. CDR3 sequence reads: CASSLEGPEAFF. In DNA, the CDR3 is TGCGCCAGCAGCTTGGAGGGTCCGGAGGCTTTCTTT.

Of note for this clone: The identical CDR3 is also encoded by other nucleotide sequences in the sample. V usage is TRBV18 and J usage is TRBJ2-7, with D unresolved. This CDR3 contains 14 residues. V was trimmed by 0 bases and J by 0 bases, leaving 6 bases between them. CDR1 and CDR2 (germline): KGHSH, LQKENI. CDR3 sequence (DNA): TGTGCCAGCTCACCACCGACGGACTCCTACGAGCAGTACTTC. Protein product: CASSPPTDSYEQYF.

The gene calls are TRBV10-1 and TRBJ1-4; D perhaps matches TRBD1 (5 bases). Germline-derived CDR1 and CDR2 are WNHNN and SYGVQD (reference sequence). This CDR3 has 14 residues. Deletions cut 4 bases from V and 5 bases from J, with 11 bases between. CDR3 sequence: CASSVRERNEKLFF. CDR3 bases: TGCGCCAGCAGTGTCAGGGAACGGAATGAAAAACTGTTTTTT.

V gene TRBV28 combines with J gene TRBJ1-4; 10 bases match TRBD1. V lost 9 bases, J lost 7 bases, and 5 bases stayed unmatched. CDR3 size: 13 residues. Germline CDR1 and CDR2: MDHEN and SYDVKM. The CDR3 region has the DNA TGTGCCAGTGTTGACAGGGGGCGTGAAAAACTGTTTTTT. Its translation: CASVDRGREKLFF.

This clone was seen only once. The chain links TRBV11-2 to TRBJ2-3; TRBD2 might be the D (6 bases). Deletions cut 1 base from V and 7 bases from J, with 9 bases between. CDR3 length equals 13 residues. Germline V gene sequence: CDR1 SGHAT, CDR2 FQNNGV. DNA for the CDR3: TGTGCCAGCAGCTTAGCGGGAGTAAATACGCAGTATTTT. Its protein product is CASSLAGVNTQYF.

The chain combines TRBV28 with TRBJ1-2; D is ambiguous. V lost 4 bases, J lost 8 bases, and 14 bases lay in between. Per the germline V gene, CDR1 is MDHEN and CDR2 is SYDVKM. The CDR3 runs to 13 residues. The CDR3 nucleotides read TGTGCCAGCAGTTCCGGGCCCACGCGGGGCTACACCTTC. Translated, it gives CASSSGPTRGYTF.